The entry that follows covers one T cell receptor (beta chain) sequence. Clones were read by immunoSEQ multiplex PCR, and TCRdb kept only the in-frame ones, dropping some. The table for this sample gives fewer than 30,000 clones. These data originate in a study of T cells in women clearing cervical HPV infection. For the study at large: Controls' single incident HPV16 infection cleared within 12 months without precancer.

The sequenced material came from blood buffy coat. This TCR derives from a woman between 18 and 75 years old with a cervical HPV16 infection that either progressed to CIN3+ or cleared (not recorded which).

CDR3 residues: CASLWAETQYF. The sequenced part of the CDR3 DNA is TGTGCCAGCCTATGGGCGGAGACC. This chain connects TRBV7-9 to TRBJ2-5; no clear D gene. The read finishes 3 residues shy of the CDR3 end, and the germline J gene is used to complete it. V shed 8 bases and J shed 5 bases, with 9 bases lying between them. Per the germline V gene, CDR1 is SEHNR and CDR2 is FQNEAQ (reference sequence). The CDR3 loop spans 11 amino acids.